This is a list of T cell receptor beta chains from one sample in a study of monozygotic twins with inflammatory bowel disease. TCRdb processed the 5' RACE reads again and assigns one entry to each CDR3 protein, with no DNA. The sample's table shows 350,000 to 550,000 distinct CDR3 sequences. The sequencing sample was made of blood. These receptors all stem from a human donor with ulcerative colitis or Crohn's disease, or a healthy co-twin of an affected twin (not recorded which). The CDR3 runs from the conserved cysteine through the conserved F or W.

j_call v_call cdr3_aa
TRBJ2-7 TRBV20-1 CSARVSGGPPEQYF
TRBJ2-1 TRBV4-1 CASSQVAGGRTSSYNEQFF
TRBJ1-4 TRBV29-1 CSVDDRGGEKLFF
TRBJ1-4 TRBV7-6 CASSILVGEKLFF
TRBJ2-7 TRBV12-3/TRBV12-4 CAVDKGQGANEQYF
TRBJ2-7 TRBV3-1 CASSLGPEGFYEQYF
TRBJ2-4 TRBV6-2/TRBV6-3 CASSRTSGKNIQYF
TRBJ2-7 TRBV5-5 CASSDADRVYEQYF
TRBJ2-2 TRBV20-1 CSAPWGGAAGELFF
TRBJ1-2 TRBV19 CASSVQEGFYGYTF
TRBJ2-7 TRBV5-1 CASSNLGQSSYEQYF
TRBJ2-3 TRBV3-1 CASTSRGTDTQYF
TRBJ2-3 TRBV5-1 CASSLGLDVDTQYF
TRBJ2-7 TRBV5-1 CASSLEGTGQYF
TRBJ1-2 TRBV29-1 CSVAGRADGYTF
TRBJ1-5 TRBV20-1 CSASMGAIGNQPQHF
TRBJ2-1 TRBV10-3 CAISEAGGDSFF
TRBJ1-1 TRBV11-2 CASSLAMVGAFF
TRBJ1-5 TRBV29-1 CSVGAGNQPQHF
TRBJ1-2 TRBV5-1 CASLPGTGPSGYTF
TRBJ2-7 TRBV6-1 CASSQEGWYEQYF
TRBJ1-1 TRBV2 CASSESVGTSEAFF
TRBJ1-6 TRBV2 CASSESFMSAKQKSPLHF
TRBJ2-1 TRBV7-2 CASSLAQSTWAFF
TRBJ2-1 TRBV10-2 CASGGYRGNEQFF
TRBJ2-1 TRBV19 CASGLGPQSNEQFF
TRBJ2-3 TRBV18 CASSPQGDTQYF
TRBJ1-1 TRBV12-3/TRBV12-4 CASSPAQSGAEAFF
TRBJ1-2 TRBV2 CAGGQGPNYGYTF
TRBJ1-2 TRBV11-2 CASSRDRGFYGYTF
TRBJ2-1 TRBV7-3 CASSLTVNNEQFF
TRBJ2-1 TRBV5-1 CASSLVGASYNEQFF
TRBJ2-2 TRBV12-1 CASSFGFLAGEHTGELFF
TRBJ1-1 TRBV5-1 CASSLQGVSDEAFF
TRBJ1-5 TRBV3-1 CASSQDLGGGGQHF
TRBJ1-3 TRBV20-1 CSALESGVDTIYF
TRBJ1-2 TRBV29-1 CSVDDQGPNGYTF
TRBJ1-1 TRBV7-9 CASSPPNPGMNTEAFF